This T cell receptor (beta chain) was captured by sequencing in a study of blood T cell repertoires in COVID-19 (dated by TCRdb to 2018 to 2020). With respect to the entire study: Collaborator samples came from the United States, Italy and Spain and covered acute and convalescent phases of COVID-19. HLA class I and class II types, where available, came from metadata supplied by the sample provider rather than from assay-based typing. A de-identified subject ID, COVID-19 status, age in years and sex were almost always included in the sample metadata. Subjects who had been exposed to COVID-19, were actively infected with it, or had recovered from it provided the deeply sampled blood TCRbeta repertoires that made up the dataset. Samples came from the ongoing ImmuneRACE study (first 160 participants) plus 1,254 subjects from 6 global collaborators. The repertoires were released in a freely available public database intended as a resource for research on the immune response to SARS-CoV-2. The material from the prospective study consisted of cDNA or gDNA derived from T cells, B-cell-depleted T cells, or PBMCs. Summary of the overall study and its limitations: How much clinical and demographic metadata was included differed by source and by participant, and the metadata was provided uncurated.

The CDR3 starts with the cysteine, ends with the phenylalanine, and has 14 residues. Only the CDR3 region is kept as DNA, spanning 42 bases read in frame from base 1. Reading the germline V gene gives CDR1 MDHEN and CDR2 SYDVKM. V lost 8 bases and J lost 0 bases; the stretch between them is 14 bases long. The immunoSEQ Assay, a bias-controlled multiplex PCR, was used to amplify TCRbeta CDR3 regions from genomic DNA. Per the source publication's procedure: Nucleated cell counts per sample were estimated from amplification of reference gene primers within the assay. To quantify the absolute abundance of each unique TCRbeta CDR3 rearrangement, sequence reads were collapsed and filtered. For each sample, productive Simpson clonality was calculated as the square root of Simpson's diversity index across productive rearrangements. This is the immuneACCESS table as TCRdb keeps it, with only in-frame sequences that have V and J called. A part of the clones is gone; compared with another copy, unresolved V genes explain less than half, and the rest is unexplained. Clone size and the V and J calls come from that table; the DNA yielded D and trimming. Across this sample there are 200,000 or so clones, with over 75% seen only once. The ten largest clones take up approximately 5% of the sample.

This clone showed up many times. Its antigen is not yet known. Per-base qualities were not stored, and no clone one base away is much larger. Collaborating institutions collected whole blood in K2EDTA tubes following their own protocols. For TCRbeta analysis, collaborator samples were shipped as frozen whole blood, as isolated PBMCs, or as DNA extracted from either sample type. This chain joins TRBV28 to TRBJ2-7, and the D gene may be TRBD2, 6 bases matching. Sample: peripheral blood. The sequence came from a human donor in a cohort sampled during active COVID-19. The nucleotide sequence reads TGTGCCAGCGGTGAGCGGGCCGACTCCTACGAGCAGTACTTC. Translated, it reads CASGERADSYEQYF.